The 18 T cell receptor beta chains in this list originate from one sample, sequenced in a study of CXCR3-negative and CXCR3-positive naive CD8 T cells. The antigens these receptors bind are not known. UMI labels and 5' RACE were used to prepare the TRB cDNA libraries. Each CDR3 protein gets one entry in TCRdb, which reprocessed the 5' RACE reads and gives no DNA. Recorded for this sample: approximately 100,000 distinct CDR3 sequences. Study observations and caveats: In CXCR3-positive naive cells, the TRB CDR3s were more hydrophobic than in CXCR3-negative naive cells.

The material sequenced was naive CXCR3+ CD8+ T cells from blood. Stated subset: CD45RO-CCR7+CD27+CD95- naive CD8+ T cells expressing CXCR3 (TNR3+). These receptor sequences come from a human donor in good health. Some clones in this sample may be carry-over from other donors' samples.

This chain links TRBV27 with TRBJ2-1; TCRdb's D call of TRBD2 is untestable without DNA. Germline values: CDR1 MNHEY, CDR2 SMNVEV (reference sequence). The CDR3 is made up of 14 amino acids. CDR3 sequence: CASSKGLAIYEQFF.

The chain employs TRBV12-3 or TRBV12-4 and TRBJ1-1; the D gene TCRdb calls, TRBD1, cannot be checked with no DNA. This CDR3 is built from 14 residues. CDR3 in amino acids: CASRGPGGAGEAFF.

The J gene is TRBJ1-5, the V gene TRBV7-6. The CDR3 contains 15 residues. Germline-derived CDR1 and CDR2 are SGHVS and FNYEAQ. The CDR3 here is CASSFGPYSNQPQHF.

This chain joins TRBV6-5 and TRBJ2-2. Germline V gives CDR1 MNHEY, CDR2 SVGAGI. This CDR3 has 12 amino acids. CDR3 loop: CASSYPTGELFF.

The chain couples TRBV11-2 to TRBJ2-7; the D call from TCRdb, TRBD1, cannot be confirmed without DNA. The CDR3 has 13 residues. CDR1 and CDR2 from the germline V gene are SGHAT and FQNNGV. The CDR3 loop reads CASSRDGSYEQYF.

The chain employs TRBV5-1 and TRBJ2-1; absent DNA, TCRdb's TRBD2 call cannot be checked. The CDR3 is 15 residues long. CDR1 is SGHRS, CDR2 YFSETQ, per germline. The CDR3 protein is CASSTSGGDYNEQFF.

The chain combines TRBV6-6 with TRBJ1-2; TCRdb designates TRBD1, a call that cannot be tested without DNA. CDR3 length equals 15 residues. Germline V gene data show CDR1 as MNHNY and CDR2 as SVGAGI (reference sequence). CDR3 region: CASSLDRTPQYGYTF.

V gene TRBV7-6 combines with J gene TRBJ2-3. The CDR3 is 13 amino acids. Per germline, CDR1 SGHVS and CDR2 FNYEAQ. The CDR3: CASSPQLTDTQYF.

The CDR3 spells CAISESANTEAFF. The genes are TRBV10-3 and TRBJ1-1. Germline CDR1 and CDR2: ENHRY and SYGVKD. The CDR3 is made up of 13 amino acids.

V gene TRBV19 combines with J gene TRBJ2-7; TCRdb's D gene call, TRBD1, goes unchecked for lack of DNA. The CDR3 has 14 residues. Germline CDR1 is LNHDA and CDR2 is SQIVND (reference sequence). CDR3 amino acids: CASSPGVAGSEQYF.

The V call is TRBV29-1, the J call TRBJ1-1. Germline V gene lookup returns CDR1 SQVTM and CDR2 ANQGSEA. The length of the CDR3 is 14 residues. CDR3: CSAGPQGLNTEAFF.

The chain recombines TRBV21-1 with TRBJ2-7; the TRBD1 assignment by TCRdb is unverifiable without DNA. TRBV21-1 is noted as a pseudogene. This CDR3 has 15 residues. This chain's CDR3 is CASSEQDRGLYEQYF.

This chain uses TRBV11-2 with TRBJ2-2; TCRdb lists TRBD1, though no DNA is available to test this call. The CDR3 contains 17 residues. Germline V gene lookup returns CDR1 SGHAT and CDR2 FQNNGV. The CDR3 sequence: CASSPSRARENTGELFF.

This sequence joins TRBV6-5 and TRBJ1-6; TCRdb gives TRBD1 as the D gene, but with no DNA this cannot be confirmed. The CDR3 spans 14 residues. CDR1 and CDR2 (germline): MNHEY, SVGAGI. The CDR3 spells CASRFGTGSSPLHF.

The V call is TRBV12-3 or TRBV12-4, the J call TRBJ1-1; without DNA, the TCRdb call of TRBD1 cannot be checked. CDR3 length equals 14 residues. The CDR3 region is CASSLSQGGTEAFF.

The V and J genes are TRBV9 and TRBJ1-2; lacking DNA, the TRBD1 call made by TCRdb goes unchecked. Germline assignment: CDR1 SGDLS and CDR2 YYNGEE. This CDR3 contains 16 residues. The chain's CDR3 is CASSVGTPGFNYGYTF. The variable domain in full, with the rest retrieved from reference TRBV9 and TRBJ1-2, is DSGVTQTPKHLITATGQRVTLRCSPRSGDLSVYWYQQSLDQGLQFLIQYYNGEERAKGNILERFSAQQFPDLHSELNLSSLELGDSALYFCASSVGTPGFNYGYTFGSGTRLTVV.

The V and J genes are TRBV23-1 and TRBJ1-6; TCRdb gives TRBD1 as the D gene, but with no DNA this cannot be confirmed. TRBV23-1 is annotated as an ORF whose role is uncertain. CDR3 length equals 14 residues. The CDR3 sequence is CASSQSVGGSPLHF.

The rearrangement links TRBV7-9 to TRBJ2-3; the D call from TCRdb, TRBD2, cannot be confirmed without DNA. CDR1 is SEHNR and CDR2 is FQNEAQ in the germline V gene (reference sequence). The CDR3 runs to 16 residues. The CDR3 loop is CASTPPLAGDPDTQYF.